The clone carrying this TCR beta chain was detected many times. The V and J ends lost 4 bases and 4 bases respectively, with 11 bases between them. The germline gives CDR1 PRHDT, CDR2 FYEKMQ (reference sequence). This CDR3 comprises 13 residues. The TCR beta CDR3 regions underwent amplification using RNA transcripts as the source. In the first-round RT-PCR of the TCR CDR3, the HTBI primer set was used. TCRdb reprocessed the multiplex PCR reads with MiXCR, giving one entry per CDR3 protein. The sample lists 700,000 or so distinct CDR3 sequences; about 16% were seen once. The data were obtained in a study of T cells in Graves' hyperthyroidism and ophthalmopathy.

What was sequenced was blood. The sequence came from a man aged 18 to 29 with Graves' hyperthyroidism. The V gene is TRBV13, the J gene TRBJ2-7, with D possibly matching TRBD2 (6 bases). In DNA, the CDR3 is TGTGCCAGCAGCTGGAAAGGGAGGTACGAGCAGTACTTC. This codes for CASSWKGRYEQYF.